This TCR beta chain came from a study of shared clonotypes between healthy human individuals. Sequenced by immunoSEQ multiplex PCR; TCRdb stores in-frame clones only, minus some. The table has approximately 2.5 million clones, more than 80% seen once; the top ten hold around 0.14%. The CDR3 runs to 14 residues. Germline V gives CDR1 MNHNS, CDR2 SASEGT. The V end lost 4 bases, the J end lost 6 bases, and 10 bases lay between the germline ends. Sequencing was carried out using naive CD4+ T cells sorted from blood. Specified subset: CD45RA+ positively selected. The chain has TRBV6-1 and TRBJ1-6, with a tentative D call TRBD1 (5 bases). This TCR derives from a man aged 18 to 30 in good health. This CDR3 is CASSAGQTNSPLHF. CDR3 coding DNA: TGTGCCAGCAGTGCTGGACAAACTAATTCACCCCTCCACTTT.